One sample yielded the 3 T cell receptor beta chains listed below, sequenced in a study of tumor-infiltrating lymphocytes in primary liver carcinoma. Germline DNA was also extracted, while the blood RNA originated from unsorted whole blood. A constant-region primer primed TCR beta cDNA synthesis from 450 to 550 ng of total RNA. Investigators got TCR beta libraries out of three nested multiplex PCR rounds, done with slightly modified ARM-PCR. A C-beta reverse primer and TRBV1-TRBV30 forward primers served in each of the first two PCR rounds, at around 10 cycles apiece. TCRdb recomputed calls from the multiplex PCR reads with MiXCR, one row per CDR3 protein. This repertoire shows around 330,000 distinct CDR3 sequences, about 50% found once; its top ten account for 15% to 20%. Sequencing used peripheral blood. These receptors were taken from a woman aged 25 to 45 with primary liver carcinoma and hepatitis B virus infection.

This clonotype was counted only a few times. V and J are TRBV6-2 or TRBV6-3 and TRBJ1-1, with a tentative D call TRBD1 (5 bases). V dropped 5 bases and J dropped 3 bases, with 10 bases sitting between them. In germline, CDR1 is MNHEY, CDR2 SVGEGT. This CDR3 spans 13 amino acids. The CDR3 bases are TGTGCCAGCAGTGCGACAGCCTACACTGAAGCTTTCTTT. Translating it yields CASSATAYTEAFF.

With respect to this clonotype: Given a much more abundant clone one base away, this may be a read error. Lacking the conserved final phenylalanine or tryptophan, this CDR3 likely reflects a read error. This chain uses TRBV6-1 with TRBJ2-7, with TRBD1 identical over 11 bases. J gave up 6 bases and V 1 base, and 5 bases lay outside the gene matches. Per germline, CDR1 MNHNS and CDR2 SASEGT. The CDR3 loop spans 15 amino acids. CDR3 sequence (DNA): TGTGCCAGCAGTGAAGGAGGGACAGGGGGACGCGAGCAGTACTGC. Encoded protein: CASSEGGTGGREQYC.

To note about this clonotype: A read error is likely, as this CDR3 ends without the conserved phenylalanine or tryptophan. The chain couples TRBV5-4 to TRBJ1-2; D is unclear. Per germline, CDR1 SGHNT and CDR2 YYREEE (reference sequence). V lost 2 bases and J lost 4, with 18 bases in between. The CDR3 runs 16 residues. The CDR3 sequence: CASSLGLLDGTYGYTL. DNA of the CDR3: TGTGCCAGCAGCTTAGGACTTCTTGACGGAACCTATGGCTACACCCTC.